This T cell receptor (beta chain) was profiled in a study of shared clonotypes between healthy human individuals. In the CD4+ fraction, cells were divided into CD45RA+ naive and CD45RA-negative memory subsets. Whole-study findings and limits: Since donors were few, the genetic and exposure-history diversity represented was limited.

The assay used deep level. Replicate PCRs from sorted subsets contained 200 ng DNA, which is 30,000 to 35,000 T cell genomes. Data came from immunoSEQ multiplex PCR; TCRdb stores just in-frame clones and leaves some out. The data hold under 1,100,000 clones, with 70% to 80% observed a single time. Details on this clone: Its antigen remains unknown.

CDR1 is LGHNA and CDR2 is YSLEER in the germline V gene. This CDR3 comprises 16 residues. Between the trimmed V and J ends, which lost 4 bases and 2 bases, there was a span of 18 bases. Sequenced material: memory CD4+ T cells from PBMCs. The subset is: CD45RA-negative fraction. The chain employs TRBV4-3 and TRBJ2-7, with TRBD1 as a possible D gene (6 bases). This receptor was taken from a man aged 18 to 30 in good health. Some clones in this sample may be carry-over from other donors' samples. The CDR3 sequence is CASSRTAKRTTYEQYF. The CDR3 nucleotides are TGCGCCAGCAGCCGGACAGCAAAGCGGACCACCTACGAGCAGTACTTC.